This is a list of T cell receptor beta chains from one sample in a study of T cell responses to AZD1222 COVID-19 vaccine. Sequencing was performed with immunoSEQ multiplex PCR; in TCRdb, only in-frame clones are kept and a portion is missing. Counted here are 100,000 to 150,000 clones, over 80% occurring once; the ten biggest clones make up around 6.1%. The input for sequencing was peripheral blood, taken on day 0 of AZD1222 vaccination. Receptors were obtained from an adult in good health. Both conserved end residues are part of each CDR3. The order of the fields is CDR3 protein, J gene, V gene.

CDR3: CASSLPPGSGGGYTF
J: TRBJ1-2
V: TRBV5-6

CDR3: CASRGQGLNTEAFF
J: TRBJ1-1
V: TRBV19

CDR3: CASSFSGSPLHF
J: TRBJ1-6
V: TRBV27

CDR3: CASSSLLGGPLTDTQYF
J: TRBJ2-3
V: TRBV5-1

CDR3: CASSLALGGILNTEAFF
J: TRBJ1-1
V: TRBV5-8

CDR3: CASSPRGSGDNEQFF
J: TRBJ2-1
V: TRBV18

CDR3: CASSLQGAGNEQFF
J: TRBJ2-1
V: TRBV19

CDR3: CASSPDRTGGGGYTF
J: TRBJ1-2
V: TRBV14

CDR3: CASSQDGSGGVETQYF
J: TRBJ2-5
V: TRBV4-2

CDR3: CASSQGTATEAFF
J: TRBJ1-1
V: TRBV18

CDR3: CASSYRGLNQPQHF
J: TRBJ1-5
V: TRBV6-5

CDR3: CASSAGQGHTEAFF
J: TRBJ1-1
V: TRBV9

CDR3: CATDDRQGNQPQHF
J: TRBJ1-5
V: TRBV2

CDR3: CASSQSGTNNSPLHF
J: TRBJ1-6
V: TRBV3-1/TRBV3-2

CDR3: CASSAGTAEQYF
J: TRBJ2-7
V: TRBV11-3

CDR3: CASGTGSFGRNTEAFF
J: TRBJ1-1
V: TRBV11-2

CDR3: CASSQGIQRNQPQHF
J: TRBJ1-5
V: TRBV4-1